These 29 T cell receptor beta chains originate from one sample sequenced in a study of blood T cell repertoires in COVID-19. Here immunoSEQ multiplex PCR was the method, and the copy in TCRdb shows in-frame clones only, minus some. The sample has 150,000 or so clones, approximately 81% seen once; the top ten hold 15% to 20%. The sequencing sample was made of PBMCs or T cells enriched from blood (not recorded which). The receptors were gathered from a man aged 55-75 years who had recovered from COVID-19.

The J gene is TRBJ2-7, the V gene TRBV27, with D possibly being TRBD1 (5 bases). The CDR3 sequence is 14 residues long. Germline values: CDR1 MNHEY, CDR2 SMNVEV (reference sequence). Trimming pared 6 bases from V and 6 bases from J, leaving 18 bases between. CDR3 loop: CASRSLLVTVEQYF. The CDR3 nucleotides are TGTGCCAGCAGGAGCCTTTTAGTGACAGTCGAGCAGTACTTC.

The rearrangement links TRBV27 to TRBJ2-1, with unresolved D. Trimming shortened V by 2 bases and J by 5 bases, and 4 bases separated the two germline ends. CDR1 and CDR2 from the germline V gene are MNHEY and SMNVEV (reference sequence). This CDR3 has 12 residues. The CDR3 DNA reads TGTGCCAGCAGTTTAGCGAACAATGAGCAGTTCTTC. Its protein product is CASSLANNEQFF.

The rearrangement links TRBV19 to TRBJ2-1, with D possibly TRBD2 on 6 matching bases. The CDR3 runs to 15 residues. CDR1 and CDR2 (germline): LNHDA, SQIVND (reference sequence). Trimming shortened V by 3 bases and J by 3 bases, and 12 bases separated the two germline ends. In DNA, the CDR3 is TGTGCCAGTAGTATCACCTCGGGACTCTACAATGAGCAGTTCTTC. As protein: CASSITSGLYNEQFF.

V and J are TRBV30 and TRBJ1-2; D ambiguous. The germline gives CDR1 GTSNPN, CDR2 SVGIG (reference sequence). This CDR3 contains 15 residues. V was clipped by 0 bases and J by 5 bases, with 16 bases between them. The chain's CDR3 is CAWSVRKASVYGYTF. CDR3 DNA: TGTGCCTGGAGTGTACGGAAAGCGTCCGTTTATGGCTACACCTTC.

This chain joins TRBV15 and TRBJ1-3, with a possible D match to TRBD1 (6 bases). Germline V CDR1 and CDR2: LNHNV, YYDKDF (reference sequence). There are 16 residues in the CDR3. Trimming took off 0 bases at V and 0 bases at J, with 9 bases between the two ends. CDR3 in amino acids: CATSRDLRGSGNTIYF. CDR3 DNA: TGTGCCACCAGCAGAGATCTCAGGGGCTCTGGAAACACCATATATTTT. The whole variable domain, filled in from reference TRBV15 and TRBJ1-3, reads DAMVIQNPRYQVTQFGKPVTLSCSQTLNHNVMYWYQQKSSQAPKLLFHYYDKDFNNEADTPDNFQSRRPNTSFCFLDIRSPGLGDTAMYLCATSRDLRGSGNTIYFGEGSWLTVV.

The chain employs TRBV5-4 and TRBJ1-6; D gene ambiguous. Germline CDR1 and CDR2: SGHNT and YYREEE (reference sequence). The CDR3 is 13 amino acids. V lost 4 bases, J lost 11 bases, and 13 bases lay in between. The CDR3 sequence is CASSRPGKPPLHF. The CDR3 DNA reads as TGTGCCAGCAGCCGCCCGGGAAAGCCACCCCTCCACTTT.

This clone is a singleton in its sample. The chain employs TRBV19 and TRBJ2-7; 11 bases map to TRBD2. CDR3 size: 20 residues. The ends lost 4 bases at V and 0 bases at J; junction bases unmatched: 17. The germline CDR1 and CDR2 sequences are LNHDA and SQIVND (reference sequence). The CDR3 loop is CASSTETGTSGLISSYEQYF. CDR3 in DNA: TGTGCCAGTAGTACTGAGACCGGGACTAGCGGTCTAATTAGCTCCTACGAGCAGTACTTC.

The chain uses TRBV24-1 and TRBJ2-1, with 7 bases aligning to TRBD1. The V gene end was trimmed by 2 bases and the J gene end by 0 bases; junction bases not matched to a gene: 12. Germline values: CDR1 KGHDR, CDR2 SFDVKD. This CDR3 region has 19 residues. Here the CDR3 DNA reads TGTGCCACCAGTGATTCCCTGGGACAGACCTTGAGCTCCTACAATGAGCAGTTCTTC. Its protein product is CATSDSLGQTLSSYNEQFF.

The rearrangement links TRBV9 to TRBJ2-2, with 9 bases that match TRBD1. The CDR3 runs 15 residues. J lost 7 bases, V lost 0 bases, and 4 bases had no gene match. Germline lookup yields CDR1 SGDLS and CDR2 YYNGEE. Written as DNA, the CDR3 is TGTGCCAGCAGCGTAGGTACAGGGGGCTACGGGGAGCTGTTTTTT. Its translation: CASSVGTGGYGELFF.

CDR3 nucleotide sequence: TGTGCCAGCAGCTTAGAGTTGCGGGGCCAGGAAAAACTGTTTTTT. This gives the protein CASSLELRGQEKLFF. The rearrangement uses TRBV7-8 and TRBJ1-4, with a possible D match to TRBD1 (5 bases). CDR1 and CDR2 from the germline V gene are SGHVS and FQNEAQ. The V gene lost 1 base and the J gene lost 8 bases, with 14 bases spanning the gap. The CDR3 sequence is 15 residues long.

J is TRBJ2-7 and V is TRBV6-1; D gene unclear. Trimming pared 2 bases from V and 5 bases from J, leaving 4 bases between. CDR1 and CDR2 from the germline V gene are MNHNS and SASEGT. This CDR3 has 11 residues. The CDR3 region is CASSEPDEQYF. CDR3 DNA sequence: TGTGCCAGCAGTGAACCCGACGAGCAGTACTTC.

The gene calls are TRBV30 and TRBJ2-7; D possibly corresponds to TRBD2 (6 bases). The CDR3 loop spans 14 amino acids. Germline values: CDR1 GTSNPN, CDR2 SVGIG (reference sequence). The V end lost 4 bases, the J end lost 2 bases, and 15 bases lay between the germline ends. The CDR3 spells CAWNGGGRTYEQYF. Written as DNA, the CDR3 is TGTGCCTGGAACGGCGGAGGGAGGACCTACGAGCAGTACTTC.

The genes are TRBV11-3 and TRBJ1-1; 8 bases map to TRBD1. J was trimmed by 6 bases and V by 1 base; bases with no gene match: 1. CDR3 size: 13 residues. The germline V gene encodes CDR1 SGHNT and CDR2 YENEEA. CDR3 sequence reads: CASSLVQGAEAFF. As DNA, the CDR3 is TGTGCCAGCAGCTTAGTACAGGGGGCTGAAGCTTTCTTT.

The chain joins TRBV6-7 to TRBJ2-2; 11 bases are a match to TRBD1. TRBV6-7 is noted as an ORF with a role that remains uncertain. The CDR3 loop spans 17 amino acids. The J segment lost 7 bases and the V segment lost 4 bases, leaving 11 bases of the junction unmatched. This CDR3 is CASSSLPGQGGYGELFF. CDR3 bases: TGTGCCAGCAGTTCTCTGCCGGGACAGGGGGGATACGGGGAGCTGTTTTTT.

This clone was picked up many times. This sequence joins TRBV6-4 and TRBJ2-2; possibly TRBD1 for D (5 bases). This CDR3 has 14 amino acids. Trimming shortened V by 0 bases and J by 3 bases, and 5 bases separated the two germline ends. In germline, CDR1 is MRHNA, CDR2 SNTAGT. CDR3 nucleotide sequence: TGTGCCAGCAGTGACTCAGGGGACACCGGGGAGCTGTTTTTT. Translation: CASSDSGDTGELFF.

The chain couples TRBV6-5 to TRBJ2-1; TRBD1 agrees at 10 bases. Germline lookup yields CDR1 MNHEY and CDR2 SVGAGI. This CDR3 is 15 amino acids long. The trim removed 4 bases at V and 9 bases at J, leaving 9 bases unmatched. The CDR3 nucleotides read TGTGCCAGCAGTTTAGGGACAGGGGTTCTGGGTGAGCAGTTCTTC. Amino acids: CASSLGTGVLGEQFF.

This sequence joins TRBV21-1 and TRBJ2-1; the D segment call TRBD2 is taken from the table without a DNA check. TRBV21-1 is noted as a pseudogene. This CDR3 has 14 residues. CDR3 region: CARPTSGGLNEQFF. The CDR3 nucleotides are TGTGCCAGGCCGACTAGCGGGGGCCTTAATGAGCAGTTCTTC.

V gene TRBV4-1 combines with J gene TRBJ2-7; 7 bases are shared with TRBD2. Germline loops: CDR1 MGHRA, CDR2 YSYEKL. With V trimmed by 1 base and J by 0 bases, 3 bases remained unmatched. This CDR3 has 15 amino acids. The CDR3 here is CASSQAGGLSYEQYF. In DNA form, the CDR3 reads TGCGCCAGCAGCCAAGCGGGGGGACTCTCCTACGAGCAGTACTTC.

This chain connects TRBV3-1 (or the pseudogene TRBV3-2) to TRBJ2-2; maybe TRBD2 (5 bases). The V end lost 4 bases, the J end lost 10 bases, and 25 bases lay between the germline ends. From germline, CDR1 is LGHDT and CDR2 YNNKEL (reference sequence). This CDR3 has 17 residues. The CDR3 is CASSPRTLPNKPVELFF. CDR3 DNA: TGTGCCAGCAGCCCCCGGACTCTTCCCAACAAGCCCGTGGAGCTGTTTTTT.

The chain recombines TRBV6-1 with TRBJ1-2; 7 nucleotides agree with TRBD1. Losses at the gene ends were 2 bases for V and 9 bases for J; bases not matched to a gene: 6. The CDR3 loop spans 13 amino acids. Germline assignment: CDR1 MNHNS and CDR2 SASEGT. The CDR3 DNA follows: TGTGCCAGCAGTGAAACGCAGGGGGGTAGCTACACCTTC. This encodes CASSETQGGSYTF.

The chain's CDR3 is CASNSRANYGYTF. The CDR3, as DNA: TGTGCCAGCAATTCCCGGGCTAACTATGGCTACACCTTC. V gene TRBV13 combines with J gene TRBJ1-2, with no clear D. CDR3 size: 13 residues. Germline V CDR1 and CDR2: PRHDT, FYEKMQ (reference sequence). V was shortened by 7 bases and J by 0 bases, with 9 bases between the two germline ends.

The V call is TRBV19, the J call TRBJ1-4, with 9 bases fitting TRBD1. V lost 4 bases, J lost 8 bases, and 11 bases stayed unmatched. This CDR3 has 16 residues. CDR1 is LNHDA and CDR2 is SQIVND in the germline V gene (reference sequence). The CDR3 DNA reads as TGTGCCAGTAGTACCCATGACGGGACAGGGAACGAAAAACTGTTTTTT. Amino acids: CASSTHDGTGNEKLFF.

The J gene is TRBJ2-7, the V gene TRBV9; 7 nucleotides align to TRBD2. The CDR3 extends over 14 amino acids. Germline assignment: CDR1 SGDLS and CDR2 YYNGEE. Trimming removed 3 bases from V and 3 bases from J; junction bases left unmatched: 6. The CDR3 coding sequence is TGTGCCAGCAGCGGCGGACTAGTTGGCTACGAGCAGTACTTC. Encoded protein: CASSGGLVGYEQYF.

The chain couples TRBV7-6 to TRBJ2-6; D perhaps matches TRBD1 (6 bases). CDR1 and CDR2 (germline): SGHVS, FNYEAQ. CDR3 length: 18 residues. The ends were cut back, 1 base at V and 0 bases at J, with 13 bases in the middle. The CDR3 protein is CASSLEGSGASGANVLTF. Written as DNA, the CDR3 is TGTGCCAGCAGCTTAGAAGGTTCAGGGGCCTCTGGGGCCAACGTCCTGACTTTC.

The J gene is TRBJ2-5, the V gene TRBV7-2; 8 nucleotides match TRBD2. The germline gives CDR1 SGHTA, CDR2 FQGNSA. This CDR3 spans 14 amino acids. The V gene end was trimmed by 5 bases and the J gene end by 6 bases; junction bases not matched to a gene: 8. CDR3: CASSPTGRGKTQYF. The CDR3 coding sequence is TGTGCCAGCAGCCCAACCGGGAGGGGAAAGACCCAGTACTTC.

V is TRBV6-5 and J is TRBJ2-5; D ambiguous. Trimming took off 6 bases at V and 1 base at J, with 12 bases between the two ends. The CDR3 consists of 14 residues. Germline V gives CDR1 MNHEY, CDR2 SVGAGI. The CDR3 sequence is CASSRGGPQETQYF. CDR3 nucleotide sequence: TGTGCCAGCAGCCGTGGCGGTCCCCAAGAGACCCAGTACTTC.

The V call is TRBV27, the J call TRBJ2-7, with 10 nucleotides matching TRBD2. The CDR3 loop spans 15 amino acids. V shed 5 bases, J shed 2 bases, and the junction held 6 bases outside the gene matches. Germline V lookup: CDR1 MNHEY, CDR2 SMNVEV (reference sequence). The CDR3 DNA sequence: TGTGCCAGCAGTGTTAGCGGGAGGCCCACCTACGAGCAGTACTTC. Translating it yields CASSVSGRPTYEQYF.

The CDR3 spells CASSLAVSSYNEQFF. In DNA, the CDR3 is TGTGCCAGCAGCTTAGCGGTTAGCTCCTACAATGAGCAGTTCTTC. The rearrangement uses TRBV13 and TRBJ2-1, with unresolved D. From germline, CDR1 is PRHDT and CDR2 FYEKMQ (reference sequence). The ends were cut back, 1 base at V and 0 bases at J, with 7 bases in the middle. The CDR3 is 15 residues long.

The V gene is TRBV19, the J gene TRBJ1-5; D perhaps matches TRBD1 (6 bases). There are 15 residues in the CDR3. Germline CDR1 LNHDA, CDR2 SQIVND (reference sequence). Deletions cut 2 bases from V and 2 bases from J, with 10 bases between. The CDR3 region has the DNA TGTGCCAGTAGTATAATCGCAGGGGGCAATCAGCCCCAGCATTTT. Translated: CASSIIAGGNQPQHF.